The TCR beta chain described here comes from a study of T cell changes during pregnancy in multiple sclerosis. The germline V gene has CDR1 SGHTA and CDR2 FQGTGA. V shed 5 bases, J shed 4 bases, and the junction held 6 bases outside the gene matches. The CDR3 is made up of 15 amino acids. Worth noting for this clone: Different DNA sequences within this sample yield the same CDR3.

TCRdb keeps only in-frame clones here, not all; method: immunoSEQ multiplex PCR. The sample holds over 90,000 clones, 85% to 95% seen once. This specimen was peripheral blood, taken after pregnancy. This chain links TRBV7-3 with TRBJ2-2; 8 nucleotides match TRBD2. The receptor was isolated from a female donor with multiple sclerosis, enrolled in a pregnancy study. The CDR3 loop reads CASSLRGGGTGELFF. The CDR3 DNA is TGTGCCAGCAGCCTCCGGGGGGGCGGCACCGGGGAGCTGTTTTTT.